This is a list of T cell receptor beta chains from one sample in a study of OX40 agonist ivuxolimab in advanced cancers. TCRdb keeps only in-frame clones here, not all; method: immunoSEQ multiplex PCR. The table has around 60,000 clones, 80% to 90% seen once. Sequencing was performed on CD4+ or CD8+ T cells sorted from blood, taken in a trial of the OX40 agonist ivuxolimab. All receptors derive from an adult with an advanced solid tumor such as melanoma, head and neck, liver or kidney cancer. Each CDR3 is given with its conserved first and last residue. Each record gives: D gene, clone size, V gene, J gene, CDR3 DNA, CDR3 protein. A D gene is named only where the DNA matches it firmly. Some rows mark clone size as missing; the rest say once, few, many or name a class of expanded clone.

d_gene: TRBD1
abundance: few
v_gene: TRBV4-3
j_gene: TRBJ2-1
CDR3nt: TGCGCCAGCGAAAACAGGGGATCGTTTGGTAATGAGCAGTTCTTC
CDR3aa: CASENRGSFGNEQFF

d_gene: .
abundance: .
v_gene: TRBV5-1
j_gene: TRBJ1-4
CDR3nt: TGCGCCAGCAGCGCATCCGGGACACACAATGAAAAACTGTTTTTT
CDR3aa: CASSASGTHNEKLFF

d_gene: .
abundance: .
v_gene: TRBV21-1
j_gene: TRBJ2-7
CDR3nt: TGTGCCAGCAGCCCCCGCACAGGGGGCGGGTACGAGCAGTACTTC
CDR3aa: CASSPRTGGGYEQYF

d_gene: .
abundance: .
v_gene: TRBV9
j_gene: TRBJ1-5
CDR3nt: TGTGCCAGCAGCGTAGGAGGGCGCGCCAATCAGCCCCAGCATTTT
CDR3aa: CASSVGGRANQPQHF

d_gene: .
abundance: .
v_gene: TRBV7-3
j_gene: TRBJ2-3
CDR3nt: TGTGCCAGCAGTCGGGACTTAACTAGCACAGATACGCAGTATTTT
CDR3aa: CASSRDLTSTDTQYF

d_gene: TRBD2
abundance: few
v_gene: TRBV5-1
j_gene: TRBJ2-1
CDR3nt: TGCGCCAGCAGCTGGGGGACTAGCATCGGCTATAGTGAGCAGTTCTTC
CDR3aa: CASSWGTSIGYSEQFF

d_gene: .
abundance: .
v_gene: TRBV18
j_gene: TRBJ2-1
CDR3nt: TGTGCCAGCTGTCCTCGGGGTGGTTCCTACAATGAGCAGTTCTTC
CDR3aa: CASCPRGGSYNEQFF

d_gene: TRBD2
abundance: .
v_gene: TRBV4-1
j_gene: TRBJ2-1
CDR3nt: TGCGCCAGCAGCCAATATTTCGGAGTAGCGGGAGGCTATGAGCAGTTCTTC
CDR3aa: CASSQYFGVAGGYEQFF

d_gene: .
abundance: .
v_gene: TRBV20-1
j_gene: TRBJ1-2
CDR3nt: TGCAGTTCCACCAACTATGGCTACACCTTC
CDR3aa: CSSTNYGYTF

d_gene: TRBD1
abundance: .
v_gene: TRBV29-1
j_gene: TRBJ1-2
CDR3nt: TGCAGCGTTGAAGCTCTCCGGGACAGCTCACGCCGCACCTTC
CDR3aa: CSVEALRDSSRRTF

d_gene: .
abundance: .
v_gene: TRBV27
j_gene: TRBJ1-4
CDR3nt: TGTGCCAGCAGCCCTTTGGGAATCGGGAATGAAAAACTGTTTTTT
CDR3aa: CASSPLGIGNEKLFF

d_gene: TRBD1
abundance: .
v_gene: TRBV5-1
j_gene: TRBJ2-3
CDR3nt: TGCGCCAGCAGCTTGTGGACAGGTAGCACAGATACGCAGTATTTT
CDR3aa: CASSLWTGSTDTQYF

d_gene: .
abundance: once
v_gene: TRBV6-1
j_gene: TRBJ1-1
CDR3nt: TGTGCCAGCAGTGAAATATGGCACACTGAAGCTTTCTTT
CDR3aa: CASSEIWHTEAFF

d_gene: .
abundance: once
v_gene: TRBV5-1
j_gene: TRBJ1-4
CDR3nt: TGCGCCAGCAGCATACGACAGGCCAATGAAAAACTGTTTTTT
CDR3aa: CASSIRQANEKLFF

d_gene: .
abundance: .
v_gene: TRBV30
j_gene: TRBJ1-2
CDR3nt: .
CDR3aa: CAWSVGQGTRNTF

d_gene: .
abundance: .
v_gene: TRBV6-5
j_gene: TRBJ2-1
CDR3nt: TGTGCCAGCACAAAGCGAGACGAGCAGTTCTTC
CDR3aa: CASTKRDEQFF

d_gene: TRBD2
abundance: .
v_gene: TRBV7-2
j_gene: TRBJ2-1
CDR3nt: TGTGCCAGCAGCCGCGGGACTAGCCGTTACAATGAGCAGTTCTTC
CDR3aa: CASSRGTSRYNEQFF

d_gene: .
abundance: once
v_gene: TRBV29-1
j_gene: TRBJ2-7
CDR3nt: TGCAGCGTTCTTAAGTCCTCCTACGAGCAGTACTTC
CDR3aa: CSVLKSSYEQYF

d_gene: .
abundance: .
v_gene: TRBV4-2
j_gene: TRBJ2-5
CDR3nt: TGTGCCAGCAGCCAACAGGGGTATGAGACCCAGTACTTC
CDR3aa: CASSQQGYETQYF

d_gene: TRBD2
abundance: few
v_gene: TRBV10-3
j_gene: TRBJ2-4
CDR3nt: TGTGCCATCAGTGCCTCGGGAGGGGAAGGGGGAGAAGACATTCAGTACTTC
CDR3aa: CAISASGGEGGEDIQYF

d_gene: .
abundance: once
v_gene: TRBV18
j_gene: TRBJ1-4
CDR3nt: TGTGCCAGCTCACGAGGGGGGTTGAATGAAAAACTGTTTTTT
CDR3aa: CASSRGGLNEKLFF

d_gene: TRBD1
abundance: once
v_gene: TRBV7-3
j_gene: TRBJ1-1
CDR3nt: TGTGCCAGCAGCTTAAGCACAGGGGGCGGGGAAGCTTTCTTT
CDR3aa: CASSLSTGGGEAFF

d_gene: .
abundance: .
v_gene: TRBV18
j_gene: TRBJ2-1
CDR3nt: TGTGCCAGCTCACCACCGCCCCTGGGGTCATACAATGAGCAGTTCTTC
CDR3aa: CASSPPPLGSYNEQFF

d_gene: .
abundance: .
v_gene: TRBV6-1
j_gene: TRBJ1-2
CDR3nt: TGTGCCAGCAGTGAAGTGGGTTCGGGAGAGGGTGGCTACACCTTC
CDR3aa: CASSEVGSGEGGYTF

d_gene: .
abundance: once
v_gene: TRBV2
j_gene: TRBJ2-7
CDR3nt: TGTGCCAGCAGTGAGCAGGGGTTCGAGCAGTACTTC
CDR3aa: CASSEQGFEQYF